The 2 T cell receptor beta chains given below trace back to one sample, sequenced in a study of glioma-infiltrating T cells (dated by TCRdb to 2016 to 2018). The instrument was an Illumina MiSeq. TCR alpha and beta CDR3 regions were amplified with the iRepertoire nested amplicon-rescue multiplex PCR (arm-PCR) platform from RNA. In TCRdb, the public reads were trimmed at Q25 with fastp and aligned with MiXCR, with productive beta chains retained. Each CDR3 protein appears once, grouped with its most common genes and DNA. The sample table lists some 180,000 distinct CDR3 sequences, around 30% of them with a count of one. The biggest ten clones account for 20% to 25% of the sample. Material: glioma tissue, nonneoplastic brain tissue, or PBMCs (not recorded which). All receptors come from a human donor with low-grade glioma or glioblastoma, undergoing nonglioma brain surgery, or in good health (not recorded which).

This clonotype has more than one count but fewer than ten. The chain joins TRBV12-3 or TRBV12-4 to TRBJ2-1; 9 bases are a match to TRBD2. This CDR3 spans 18 amino acids. V lost 6 bases, J lost 9 bases, and 21 bases stayed unmatched. The CDR3 nucleotides are TGTGCCAGCAGCCCAAACCCCAGGACTAGCGCGTATAGGGGTGAGCAGTTCTTC. It encodes CASSPNPRTSAYRGEQFF.

Concerning this clonotype: A read error is possible here, since a much larger clone lies one base away. This chain links TRBV15 with TRBJ2-1; a weak D match, TRBD2 (6 bases). Trimming took 4 bases from V and 3 from J, leaving 13 bases between them. This CDR3 is built from 15 residues. Germline V lookup: CDR1 LNHNV, CDR2 YYDKDF (reference sequence). The CDR3 loop reads CATSIADFRYNEQFF. DNA for the CDR3: TGTGCCACCAGCATAGCGGATTTTCGCTACAATGAGCAGTTCTTC.